Included here is one TCR beta chain sequence, with context. This entry comes from a study of CD8 T cells in Susac syndrome. RNA totalling roughly 0.45 to 1 ug underwent reverse transcription with random hexamers. From the immunoSEQ multiplex PCR reads, TCRdb called clonotypes with MiXCR, one entry per CDR3 protein. The sample consists of tens of thousands of distinct CDR3 sequences, more than 85% of them appearing once. Per the germline V gene, CDR1 is LNHDA and CDR2 is SQIVND (reference sequence). V was clipped by 1 base and J by 0 bases, with 6 bases between them. The CDR3 runs to 14 residues. The chain employs TRBV19 and TRBJ1-1, with D hard to call. Sequencing was done on a sample of CD8+ T cells from PBMCs. This TCR was sampled from a human donor with multiple sclerosis. This CDR3 is CASSIGTMNTEAFF. In DNA, the CDR3 is TGTGCCAGTAGTATAGGAACCATGAACACTGAAGCTTTCTTT.